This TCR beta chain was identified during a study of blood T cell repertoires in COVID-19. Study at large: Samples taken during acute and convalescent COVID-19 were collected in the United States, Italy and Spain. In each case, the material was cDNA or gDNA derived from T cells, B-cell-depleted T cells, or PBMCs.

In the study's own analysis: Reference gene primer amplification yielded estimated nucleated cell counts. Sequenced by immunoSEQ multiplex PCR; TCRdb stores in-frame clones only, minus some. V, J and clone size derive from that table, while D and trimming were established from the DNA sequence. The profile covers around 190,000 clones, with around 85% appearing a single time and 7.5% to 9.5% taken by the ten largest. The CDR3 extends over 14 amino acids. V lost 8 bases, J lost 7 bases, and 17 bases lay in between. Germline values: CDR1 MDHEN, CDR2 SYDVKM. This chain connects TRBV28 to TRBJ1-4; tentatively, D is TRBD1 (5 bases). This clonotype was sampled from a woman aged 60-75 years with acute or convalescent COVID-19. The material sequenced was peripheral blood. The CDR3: CASLRGGQFEKLFF. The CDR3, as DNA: TGTGCCAGCCTACGGGGGGGTCAATTTGAAAAACTGTTTTTT.